The source of this TCR beta chain is a study of T cell responses to AZD1222 COVID-19 vaccine. The wider study: Second-dose schedules of about 4 or about 12 weeks were combined. Overall study findings and caveats: The span of vaccine-associated CD4 TCRs extended across spike, with dominance at 160-218 and 743-854.

CDR1 is MNHNS, CDR2 SASEGT, per germline. Trimming stripped 0 bases from V and 7 bases from J, with 10 bases between. The length of the CDR3 is 14 residues. Measured with immunoSEQ multiplex PCR; TCRdb has only the in-frame clones, and not every one. The sample gives some 97,000 clones, roughly 89% of which show up once; approximately 15% is in the top ten. To note about this clone: Its target is not known.

The sequence was collected from an adult in good health. The genes are TRBV6-1 and TRBJ2-1; the D gene is possibly TRBD2 (5 bases). The sequences come from peripheral blood, collected on day 0 of AZD1222 vaccination. CDR3 sequence (DNA): TGTGCCAGCAGTGAAGCCCATACTAGAAATGAGCAGTTCTTC. Encoded protein: CASSEAHTRNEQFF.